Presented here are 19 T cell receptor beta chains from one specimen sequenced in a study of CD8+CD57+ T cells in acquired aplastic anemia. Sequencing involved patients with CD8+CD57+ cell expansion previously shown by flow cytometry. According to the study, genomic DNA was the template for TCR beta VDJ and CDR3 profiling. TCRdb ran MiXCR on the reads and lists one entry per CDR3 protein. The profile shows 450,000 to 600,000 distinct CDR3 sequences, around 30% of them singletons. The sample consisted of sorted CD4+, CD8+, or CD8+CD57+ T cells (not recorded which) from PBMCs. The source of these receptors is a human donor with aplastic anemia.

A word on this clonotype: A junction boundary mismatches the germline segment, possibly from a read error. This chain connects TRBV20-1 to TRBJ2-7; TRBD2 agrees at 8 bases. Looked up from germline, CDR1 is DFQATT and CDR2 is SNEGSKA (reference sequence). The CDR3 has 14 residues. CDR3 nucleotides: TGCGGTGCTAGAGCAGCGGGAGCGCGCTACGAGCAGTACTTC. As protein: CGARAAGARYEQYF.

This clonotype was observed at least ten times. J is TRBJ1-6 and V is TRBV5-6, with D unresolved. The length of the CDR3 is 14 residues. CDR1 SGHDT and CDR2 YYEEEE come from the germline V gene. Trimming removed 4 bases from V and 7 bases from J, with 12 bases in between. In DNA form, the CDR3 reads TGTGCCAGCAGCATCTCCCTGGGGAATTCACCCCTCCACTTT. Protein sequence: CASSISLGNSPLHF.

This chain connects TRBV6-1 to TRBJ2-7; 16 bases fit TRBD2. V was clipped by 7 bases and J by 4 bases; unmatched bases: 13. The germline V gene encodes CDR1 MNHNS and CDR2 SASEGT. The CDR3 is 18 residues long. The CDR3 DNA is TGTGCCAGCACCCACGGGACTAGCGGGAGGGTACCCCCTTACGAGCAGTACTTC. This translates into CASTHGTSGRVPPYEQYF.

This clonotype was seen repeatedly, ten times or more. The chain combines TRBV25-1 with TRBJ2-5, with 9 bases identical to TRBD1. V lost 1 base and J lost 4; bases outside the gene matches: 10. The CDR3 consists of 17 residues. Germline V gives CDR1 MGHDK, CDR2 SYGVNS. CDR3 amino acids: CASSELGTGQISETQYF. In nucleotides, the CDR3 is TGTGCCAGCAGTGAATTGGGGACAGGGCAGATATCAGAGACCCAGTACTTC.

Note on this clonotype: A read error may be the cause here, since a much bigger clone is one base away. CDR3 amino acids: CASSQEGDSGGKLFF. Written as DNA, the CDR3 is TGTGCCAGTAGTCAAGAGGGGGACAGTGGTGGAAAACTGTTTTTT. The V and J genes are TRBV19 and TRBJ1-4, with 7 bases aligning to TRBD1. The CDR3 covers 15 residues. After removal of 5 bases from V and 10 bases from J, the junction contained 13 bases not matched to a gene. Germline V CDR1 and CDR2: LNHDA, SQIVND (reference sequence).

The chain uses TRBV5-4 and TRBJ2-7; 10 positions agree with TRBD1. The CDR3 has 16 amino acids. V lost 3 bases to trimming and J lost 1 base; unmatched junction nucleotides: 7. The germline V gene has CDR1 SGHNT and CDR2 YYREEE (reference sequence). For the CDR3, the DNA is TGTGCCAGCAGCTCTCCGGGACAGGGGAGTTCCTACGAGCAGTACTTC. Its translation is CASSSPGQGSSYEQYF. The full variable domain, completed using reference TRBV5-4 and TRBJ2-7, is ETGVTQSPTHLIKTRGQQVTLRCSSQSGHNTVSWYQQALGQGPQFIFQYYREEENGRGNFPPRFSGLQFPNYSSELNVNALELDDSALYLCASSSPGQGSSYEQYFGPGTRLTVT.

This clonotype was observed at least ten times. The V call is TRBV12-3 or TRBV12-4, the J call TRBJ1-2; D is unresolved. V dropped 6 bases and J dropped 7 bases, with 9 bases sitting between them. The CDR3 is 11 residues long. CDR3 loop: CASSGLTGYTF. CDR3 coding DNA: TGTGCCAGCAGCGGGCTTACTGGCTACACCTTC.

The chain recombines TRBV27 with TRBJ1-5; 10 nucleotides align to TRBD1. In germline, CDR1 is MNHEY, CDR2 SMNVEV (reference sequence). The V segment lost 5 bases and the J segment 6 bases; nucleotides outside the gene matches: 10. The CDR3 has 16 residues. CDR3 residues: CASSTHDRGLSQPQHF. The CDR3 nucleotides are TGTGCCAGCAGTACACACGACAGGGGGCTCTCTCAGCCCCAGCATTTT.

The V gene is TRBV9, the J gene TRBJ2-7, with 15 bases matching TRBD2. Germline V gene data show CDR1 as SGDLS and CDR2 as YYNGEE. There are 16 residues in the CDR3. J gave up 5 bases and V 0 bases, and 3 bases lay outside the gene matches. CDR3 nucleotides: TGTGCCAGCAGCGTAGGGACTAGCGGGGGGGCCAACGAGCAGTACTTC. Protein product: CASSVGTSGGANEQYF. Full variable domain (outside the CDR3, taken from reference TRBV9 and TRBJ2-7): DSGVTQTPKHLITATGQRVTLRCSPRSGDLSVYWYQQSLDQGLQFLIQYYNGEERAKGNILERFSAQQFPDLHSELNLSSLELGDSALYFCASSVGTSGGANEQYFGPGTRLTVT.

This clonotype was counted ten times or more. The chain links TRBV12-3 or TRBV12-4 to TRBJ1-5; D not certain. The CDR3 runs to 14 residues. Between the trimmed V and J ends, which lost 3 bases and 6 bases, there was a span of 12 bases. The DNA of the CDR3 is TGTGCCAGCAGTTTCCGCAGTATTAGTCAGCCCCAGCATTTT. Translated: CASSFRSISQPQHF.

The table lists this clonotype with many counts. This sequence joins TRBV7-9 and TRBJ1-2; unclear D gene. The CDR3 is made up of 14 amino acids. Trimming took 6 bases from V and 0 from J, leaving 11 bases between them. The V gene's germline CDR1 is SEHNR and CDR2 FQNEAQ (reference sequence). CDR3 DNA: TGTGCCAGCAGATCGGACGGAGCTAACTATGGCTACACCTTC. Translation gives CASRSDGANYGYTF.

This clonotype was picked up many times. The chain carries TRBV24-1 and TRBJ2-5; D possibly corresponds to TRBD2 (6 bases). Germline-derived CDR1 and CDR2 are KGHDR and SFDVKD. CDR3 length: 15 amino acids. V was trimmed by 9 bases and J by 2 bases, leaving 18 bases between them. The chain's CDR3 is CATPFGGLAQETQYF. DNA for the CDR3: TGTGCCACCCCATTCGGGGGACTGGCACAAGAGACCCAGTACTTC.

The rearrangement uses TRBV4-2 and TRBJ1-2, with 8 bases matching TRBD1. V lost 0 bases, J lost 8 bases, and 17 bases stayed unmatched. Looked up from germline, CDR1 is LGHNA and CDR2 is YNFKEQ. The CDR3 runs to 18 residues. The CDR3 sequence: CASSQDDLRQGARKGYTF. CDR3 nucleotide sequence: TGTGCCAGCAGCCAAGACGATCTACGGCAGGGGGCCAGAAAGGGCTACACCTTC.

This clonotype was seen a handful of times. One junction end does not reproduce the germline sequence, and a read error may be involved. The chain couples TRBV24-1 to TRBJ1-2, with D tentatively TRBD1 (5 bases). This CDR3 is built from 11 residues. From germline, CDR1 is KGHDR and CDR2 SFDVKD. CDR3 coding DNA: TGTGCCAGCAGTCCAGGGTGGGGCTACACCTTC. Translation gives CASSPGWGYTF.

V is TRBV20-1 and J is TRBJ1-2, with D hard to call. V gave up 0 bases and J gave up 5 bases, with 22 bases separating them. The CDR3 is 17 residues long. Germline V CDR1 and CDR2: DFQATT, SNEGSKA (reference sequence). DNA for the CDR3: TGCAGTGCTAGAGATTCCCCCTATAGCGCGTTCGGGTATGGCTACACCTTC. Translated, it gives CSARDSPYSAFGYGYTF.

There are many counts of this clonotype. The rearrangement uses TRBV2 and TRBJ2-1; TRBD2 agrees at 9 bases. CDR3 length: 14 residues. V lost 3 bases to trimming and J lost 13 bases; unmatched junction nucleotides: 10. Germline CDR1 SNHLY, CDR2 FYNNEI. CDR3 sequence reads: CASSEVLAGEEQFF. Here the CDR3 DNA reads TGTGCCAGCAGTGAGGTTTTAGCGGGAGAAGAACAGTTCTTC. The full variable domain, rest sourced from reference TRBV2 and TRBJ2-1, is EPEVTQTPSHQVTQMGQEVILRCVPISNHLYFYWYRQILGQKVEFLVSFYNNEISEKSEIFDDQFSVERPDGSNFTLKIRSTKLEDSAMYFCASSEVLAGEEQFFGPGTRLTVL.

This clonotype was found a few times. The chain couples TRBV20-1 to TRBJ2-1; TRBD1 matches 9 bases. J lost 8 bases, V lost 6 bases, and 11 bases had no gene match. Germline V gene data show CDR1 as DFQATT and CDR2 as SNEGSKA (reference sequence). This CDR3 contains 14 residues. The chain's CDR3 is CSARQGGWSDEQFF. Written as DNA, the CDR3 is TGCAGTGCGCGACAGGGGGGATGGAGCGATGAGCAGTTCTTC.

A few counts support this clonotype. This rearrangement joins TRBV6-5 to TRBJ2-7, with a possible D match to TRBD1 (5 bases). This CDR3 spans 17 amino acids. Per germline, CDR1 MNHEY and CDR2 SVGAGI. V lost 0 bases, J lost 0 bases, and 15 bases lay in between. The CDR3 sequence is CASSYSIRGPNSYEQYF. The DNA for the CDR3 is TGTGCCAGCAGTTACTCGATTAGGGGTCCCAACTCCTACGAGCAGTACTTC.

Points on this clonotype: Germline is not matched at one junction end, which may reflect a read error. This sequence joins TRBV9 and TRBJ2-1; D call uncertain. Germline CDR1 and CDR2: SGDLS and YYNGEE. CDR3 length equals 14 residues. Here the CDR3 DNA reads TGTGCCAACAGCGTAGAGGCTGCTGGCAATGAGCAGTTCTTC. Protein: CANSVEAAGNEQFF.